This T cell receptor beta chain was found in a study of shared clonotypes between healthy human individuals. Background on the study: Three men and two women, aged 18 to 49, were donors. Researchers assigned three CD4 naive, three CD4 memory, two CD8 naive and one CD8 memory plate to each donor.

Overall study results and limits: Clonotypes not shared had lower generation probabilities than those common to all four donors.

Germline V lookup: CDR1 MDHEN, CDR2 SYDVKM. The CDR3 consists of 15 residues. With 2 bases removed from V and 2 bases from J, the gap between germline ends came to 12 bases. Sequencing used immunoSEQ multiplex PCR; TCRdb keeps in-frame clones, though not all of them. The sample consists of under 650,000 clones, 90% to 96% of them appearing once. In regard to this clone: Its target is unknown.

The sequence was collected from a woman aged 25-40 years in good health. The sample comprised naive CD4+ T cells sorted from blood. Subset denoted: CD45RA+ positively selected. This rearrangement joins TRBV28 to TRBJ1-1; D is unresolved. CDR3 amino acids: CASSLTPGKNTEAFF. The CDR3 nucleotides read TGTGCCAGCAGTTTAACCCCCGGGAAAAACACTGAAGCTTTCTTT.